This TCR beta chain derives from a study of blood T cell repertoires in COVID-19 (dated by TCRdb to 2020 to 2021). In the study overall: The collaborator samples originated in the United States, Italy and Spain and spanned the acute and convalescent phases of COVID-19. The prospective study material was composed of cDNA or gDNA derived from T cells, B-cell-depleted T cells, or PBMCs. The dataset comprised deeply sampled blood TCRbeta repertoires from subjects exposed to, actively infected with, or recovered from COVID-19. A freely available public database, intended as a resource for researchers studying the immune response to SARS-CoV-2, is where the repertoires were released. Samples were obtained from the ongoing ImmuneRACE study (first 160 participants) and from 1,200 or so subjects provided by 6 global collaborators. The sample metadata nearly always contained a de-identified subject ID, COVID-19 status, age in years and sex. HLA class I and class II types, where available, came from metadata supplied by the sample provider rather than from assay-based typing.

Turning to this clone: Its target antigen remains unknown. No much larger clonotype is one base removed from it; base qualities were not supplied.

Collaborating institutions collected whole blood in K2EDTA tubes following their own protocols. For TCRbeta analysis, collaborators shipped samples in one of three forms: frozen whole blood, isolated PBMCs, or DNA extracted from either of those sample types. The immunoSEQ Assay, a bias-controlled multiplex PCR, was used to amplify TCRbeta CDR3 regions from genomic DNA. The source study handled its data this way. The number of nucleated cells in each sample was estimated by amplification of reference gene primers within the assay. To quantify the absolute abundance of each unique TCRbeta CDR3 rearrangement, sequence reads were collapsed and filtered. For each sample, productive Simpson clonality was calculated as the square root of Simpson's diversity index across productive rearrangements. TCRdb limited this immuneACCESS table to in-frame rearrangements with V and J called. A share of clones is missing; checked studies link under half to unresolved V genes, and the rest is unexplained. V, J and clone size are those of that table, while D and trimming were read from the DNA. The table for this sample lists about 87,000 clones; approximately 86% of them were counted only once. The ten largest clonotypes hold around 5% of the sample.

General study outcomes and caveats: How much clinical and demographic metadata was included differed by source and by participant, and the metadata was provided uncurated.

CDR1 SGHTA and CDR2 FQGNSA were looked up in the germline V gene. Inclusive of the bounding cysteine and phenylalanine, the CDR3 is 13 residues long. Left in the record is the CDR3 DNA by itself, 39 bases read in frame from the first base. V is clipped by 5 bases and J by 9 bases, and the sequence between their germline boundaries is 11 bases long. The source is a man aged 40-49 years with acute or convalescent COVID-19. The specimen was peripheral blood. This chain is built from TRBV7-2 and TRBJ1-6, with the D gene not clear enough to name. At the DNA level, the sequence is TGTGCCAGCAGCCCTCCCGGTGGTTCACCCCTCCACTTT. Its coded protein is CASSPPGGSPLHF. The variable domain in full, with residues beyond the CDR3 obtained from the reference TRBV7-2 and TRBJ1-6 genes, is GAGVSQSPSNKVTEKGKDVELRCDPISGHTALYWYRQSLGQGLEFLIYFQGNSAPDKSGLPSDRFSAERTGGSVSTLTIQRTQQEDSAVYLCASSPPGGSPLHFGNGTRLTVT.